Below, 9 T cell receptor beta chains from the same sample are listed, as sequenced in a study of blood T cell repertoires in COVID-19 (TCRdb year 2020). The library was prepared using the immunoSEQ multiplex PCR assay. TCRdb limited this immuneACCESS table to in-frame rearrangements with V and J called. A share of clones is missing; checked studies link under half to unresolved V genes, and the rest is unexplained. The sample table holds about 46,000 clones, of which around nine tenths were seen once. The ten largest account for 1.3% of the sample. The specimen was peripheral blood. These receptors all come from a man aged 60 to 69 with acute or convalescent COVID-19.

CDR3 region: CASSLSGQNYYEQYF. As DNA, the CDR3 is TGTGCCAGCAGCTTATCCGGACAGAATTACTACGAGCAGTACTTC. The V and J genes are TRBV7-2 and TRBJ2-7; the D gene is possibly TRBD1 (6 bases). Trimming pared 2 bases from V and 3 bases from J, leaving 14 bases between. CDR3 length equals 15 residues. Looked up from germline, CDR1 is SGHTA and CDR2 is FQGNSA.

The chain couples TRBV9 to TRBJ2-3; D may be TRBD2 (6 bases). Germline values: CDR1 SGDLS, CDR2 YYNGEE. The CDR3 covers 16 residues. Trimming shortened V by 0 bases and J by 2 bases, and 13 bases separated the two germline ends. CDR3 sequence reads: CASSVGGGEYTDTQYF. The CDR3 DNA reads as TGTGCCAGCAGCGTAGGTGGAGGGGAATACACAGATACGCAGTATTTT.

CDR3 nucleotide sequence: TGTGCCAGTAGTATCGGGACATCCCCCTCCTACGAGCAGTACTTC. Its translation: CASSIGTSPSYEQYF. The chain carries TRBV19 and TRBJ2-7, with D possibly TRBD1 on 6 matching bases. V lost 3 bases, J lost 0 bases, and 12 bases lay in between. The CDR3 contains 15 residues. Per the germline V gene, CDR1 is LNHDA and CDR2 is SQIVND (reference sequence).

The CDR3 nucleotides are TGTGCCAGCAGTTTCGACAGGGGGAGAGCCTACGAGCAGTACTTC. This encodes CASSFDRGRAYEQYF. V gene TRBV6-6 combines with J gene TRBJ2-7, with 9 bases identical to TRBD1. The CDR3 has 15 amino acids. Germline V gene sequence: CDR1 MNHNY, CDR2 SVGAGI (reference sequence). The ends lost 4 bases at V and 2 bases at J; junction bases unmatched: 6.

This chain uses TRBV6-1 with TRBJ2-6; no firm D call. V was trimmed by 3 bases and J by 0 bases, leaving 15 bases between them. CDR3 length: 18 amino acids. CDR1 is MNHNS and CDR2 is SASEGT in the germline V gene. The CDR3 loop is CASSERQTSRSGANVLTF. The CDR3 region has the DNA TGTGCCAGCAGTGAGCGGCAGACTTCTCGCTCTGGGGCCAACGTCCTGACTTTC.

V and J are TRBV7-9 and TRBJ2-2; TRBD2 matches 13 bases. The CDR3 runs to 16 residues. Losses at the gene ends were 5 bases for V and 4 bases for J; bases not matched to a gene: 4. Per the germline V gene, CDR1 is SEHNR and CDR2 is FQNEAQ (reference sequence). CDR3 residues: CASSGGLAGLTGELFF. Here the CDR3 DNA reads TGTGCCAGCAGCGGGGGACTAGCGGGACTCACCGGGGAGCTGTTTTTT.

This clone occurred once. The J gene is TRBJ2-7, the V gene TRBV5-6; tentatively, D is TRBD1 (5 bases). This CDR3 region has 15 residues. V lost 2 bases, J lost 3 bases, and 15 bases lay in between. Per the germline V gene, CDR1 is SGHDT and CDR2 is YYEEEE. CDR3 sequence: CASSFQGTTFYEQYF. The CDR3 nucleotides read TGTGCCAGCAGCTTCCAGGGAACGACCTTCTACGAGCAGTACTTC.

V is TRBV5-1 and J is TRBJ2-7, with a tentative D call TRBD1 (6 bases). The V gene lost 0 bases and the J gene lost 4 bases, with 11 bases spanning the gap. Germline assignment: CDR1 SGHRS and CDR2 YFSETQ. This CDR3 contains 14 residues. CDR3 DNA sequence: TGCGCCAGCAGCTTGGATGGACAGCGGTACGAGCAGTACTTC. Its protein is CASSLDGQRYEQYF.

This clone was recorded once. The gene calls are TRBV24-1 and TRBJ2-7; 7 positions agree with TRBD1. With V trimmed by 9 bases and J by 1 base, 5 bases remained unmatched. CDR1 KGHDR and CDR2 SFDVKD come from the germline V gene. The CDR3 extends over 13 amino acids. CDR3 in amino acids: CATFPDRSYEQYF. CDR3 coding DNA: TGTGCCACCTTTCCGGACAGGTCCTACGAGCAGTACTTC.